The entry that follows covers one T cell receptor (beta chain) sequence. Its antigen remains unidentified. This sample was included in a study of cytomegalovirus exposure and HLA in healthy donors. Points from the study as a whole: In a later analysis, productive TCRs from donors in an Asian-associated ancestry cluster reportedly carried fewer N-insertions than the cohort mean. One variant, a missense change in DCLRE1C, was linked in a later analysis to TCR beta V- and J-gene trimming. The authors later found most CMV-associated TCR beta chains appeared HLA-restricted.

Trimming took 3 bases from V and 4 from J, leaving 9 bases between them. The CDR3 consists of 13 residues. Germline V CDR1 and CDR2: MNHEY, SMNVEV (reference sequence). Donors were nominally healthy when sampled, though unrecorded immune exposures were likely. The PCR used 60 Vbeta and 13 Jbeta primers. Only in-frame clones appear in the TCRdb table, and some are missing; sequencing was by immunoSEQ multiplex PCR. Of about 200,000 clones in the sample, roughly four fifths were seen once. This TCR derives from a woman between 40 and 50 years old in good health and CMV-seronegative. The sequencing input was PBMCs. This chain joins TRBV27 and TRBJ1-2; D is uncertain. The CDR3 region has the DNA TGTGCCAGCAGTTTGCGGCGGAGCTATGGCTACACCTTC. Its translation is CASSLRRSYGYTF.